The 22 T cell receptor beta chains below all came from one sample that was sequenced in a study of cytomegalovirus exposure and HLA in healthy donors. Researchers ran the PCR with 60 Vbeta and 13 Jbeta primers. Libraries were prepared by immunoSEQ multiplex PCR; TCRdb keeps only in-frame clonotypes and omits some of them. Altogether approximately 260,000 clones are present, about 93% being singletons, with the ten largest covering less than 2%. The sequencing sample was made of PBMCs. These receptors all come from a girl aged 2-10 years in good health and CMV-seronegative.

The chain joins TRBV28 to TRBJ1-2; no definite D call. Trimming took off 11 bases at V and 5 bases at J, with 18 bases between the two ends. The CDR3 has 13 amino acids. The germline V gene encodes CDR1 MDHEN and CDR2 SYDVKM. For the CDR3, the DNA is TGTGCCTGTCACGGGAGGGTTTATTATGGCTACACCTTC. It yields the protein CACHGRVYYGYTF.

The chain links TRBV5-4 to TRBJ2-7; TRBD2 agrees at 7 bases. This CDR3 is 15 amino acids long. The V gene end was trimmed by 0 bases and the J gene end by 3 bases; junction bases not matched to a gene: 6. From germline, CDR1 is SGHNT and CDR2 YYREEE (reference sequence). The CDR3 is CASSLGGVAGYEQYF. CDR3 nucleotides: TGTGCCAGCAGCTTGGGGGGGGTAGCGGGCTACGAGCAGTACTTC.

The rearrangement links TRBV28 to TRBJ1-5, with 7 nucleotides matching TRBD1. The J segment lost 6 bases and the V segment lost 1 base, leaving 9 bases of the junction unmatched. Germline V gene lookup returns CDR1 MDHEN and CDR2 SYDVKM. CDR3 length: 16 amino acids. The CDR3 region has the DNA TGTGCCAGCAGTTTATTTGACAGGGTGGGGAGTCAGCCCCAGCATTTT. Its protein product is CASSLFDRVGSQPQHF.

Only one count was recorded for this clone. CDR3: CATGTGEGGYTF. In nucleotides, the CDR3 is TGTGCCACGGGGACAGGGGAGGGTGGCTACACCTTC. The rearrangement links TRBV10-3 to TRBJ1-2, with 10 nucleotides matching TRBD1. The CDR3 consists of 12 residues. Per germline, CDR1 ENHRY and CDR2 SYGVKD. The V and J ends lost 10 bases and 7 bases, in that order; junction bases with no gene match: 6.

V and J are TRBV9 and TRBJ2-3; TRBD1 matches at 7 bases. Germline V gene sequence: CDR1 SGDLS, CDR2 YYNGEE. Trimming took 0 bases from V and 6 from J; bases not matched to a gene: 1. This CDR3 has 13 residues. The CDR3 here is CASSVEGADTQYF. The CDR3 DNA sequence: TGTGCCAGCAGCGTAGAGGGGGCTGATACGCAGTATTTT.

A word on this clone: At one end, the junction sequence differs from germline, possibly due to a read error. The chain combines TRBV27 with TRBJ2-7, with 8 bases aligning to TRBD1. Per the germline V gene, CDR1 is MNHEY and CDR2 is SMNVEV (reference sequence). CDR3 size: 20 residues. The CDR3 sequence: CASSFGVAAPIRDRPVSLDF. CDR3 nucleotide sequence: TGTGCCAGCAGTTTCGGGGTAGCTGCGCCAATCCGGGACAGGCCGGTGTCCTTGGACTTC.

The chain links TRBV7-9 to TRBJ1-1; TRBD1 matches at 10 bases. Germline lookup yields CDR1 SEHNR and CDR2 FQNEAQ (reference sequence). The CDR3 contains 16 residues. Losses at the gene ends were 2 bases for V and 5 bases for J; bases not matched to a gene: 8. CDR3 sequence (DNA): TGTGCCAGCAGCTTAACACCGGGACAGGGGAGAACTGAAGCTTTCTTT. This codes for CASSLTPGQGRTEAFF.

Worth noting for this clone: Other DNA sequences of this sample code for an identical CDR3. The chain combines TRBV5-6 with TRBJ2-7, with 13 bases that match TRBD2. The V and J ends lost 0 bases and 7 bases, in that order; junction bases with no gene match: 4. In germline, CDR1 is SGHDT, CDR2 YYEEEE. This CDR3 contains 15 residues. CDR3 nucleotides: TGTGCCAGCAGCTTGGAAGGACTAGCGGGAGCAGAGCAGTACTTC. Protein sequence: CASSLEGLAGAEQYF.

The chain carries TRBV6-5 and TRBJ1-1, with D maybe TRBD1 (6 bases). Germline-derived CDR1 and CDR2 are MNHEY and SVGAGI. V lost 7 bases and J lost 2, with 14 bases in between. CDR3 length: 14 residues. The CDR3 here is CASTSQGHNTEAFF. The CDR3 DNA reads as TGTGCCAGCACCTCACAGGGACATAACACTGAAGCTTTCTTT.

V and J are TRBV6-5 and TRBJ1-3; tentatively, D is TRBD1 (6 bases). From germline, CDR1 is MNHEY and CDR2 SVGAGI. V was clipped by 2 bases and J by 0 bases, with 11 bases between them. This CDR3 region has 16 residues. This CDR3 is CASSYTRDNSGNTIYF. The CDR3 nucleotides read TGTGCCAGCAGTTACACCCGGGACAACTCTGGAAACACCATATATTTT.

The gene calls are TRBV19 and TRBJ1-5; D remains ambiguous. From germline, CDR1 is LNHDA and CDR2 SQIVND (reference sequence). The CDR3 spans 15 residues. V was cut by 3 bases and J by 0 bases, with 9 bases left in between. CDR3: CASSIILVSNQPQHF. The CDR3 region has the DNA TGTGCCAGTAGTATTATACTCGTTAGCAATCAGCCCCAGCATTTT.

The chain joins TRBV6-1 to TRBJ2-3; 9 nucleotides agree with TRBD2. The length of the CDR3 is 14 residues. Per germline, CDR1 MNHNS and CDR2 SASEGT. Trimming removed 4 bases from V and 6 bases from J; junction bases left unmatched: 5. The CDR3, as DNA: TGTGCCAGCAGTGGACTAGCGGTCTGGGATACGCAGTATTTT. As protein: CASSGLAVWDTQYF.

This chain joins TRBV2 and TRBJ1-2; TRBD1 is a possible D gene (6 bases). Per the germline V gene, CDR1 is SNHLY and CDR2 is FYNNEI. CDR3 length: 16 amino acids. V lost 7 bases, J lost 0 bases, and 18 bases lay in between. The CDR3 sequence is CASTNRGGGPNYGYTF. CDR3 in DNA: TGTGCCAGCACCAACCGGGGGGGCGGACCTAACTATGGCTACACCTTC.

The CDR3 here is CASNVAGTYEQYF. CDR3 sequence (DNA): TGTGCCAGCAACGTCGCGGGGACCTACGAGCAGTACTTC. V is TRBV6-1 and J is TRBJ2-7; D may be TRBD2 (6 bases). The CDR3 runs to 13 residues. Trimming took off 7 bases at V and 2 bases at J, with 12 bases between the two ends. CDR1 MNHNS and CDR2 SASEGT come from the germline V gene.

This chain uses TRBV19 with TRBJ1-1, with TRBD1 matching 9 bases. Germline V gene sequence: CDR1 LNHDA, CDR2 SQIVND (reference sequence). The CDR3 consists of 15 residues. The junction had 6 bases not matched to a gene; V was cut back by 3 bases and J by 4 bases. CDR3 DNA sequence: TGTGCCAGTAGTATCCCCATGACAGGGGGCACTGAAGCTTTCTTT. Translated: CASSIPMTGGTEAFF.

V usage is TRBV7-9 and J usage is TRBJ2-2; D possibly corresponds to TRBD1 (5 bases). The ends were cut back, 5 bases at V and 1 base at J, with 17 bases in the middle. This CDR3 comprises 17 residues. In germline, CDR1 is SEHNR, CDR2 FQNEAQ (reference sequence). The CDR3 protein is CASSLPLGALNTGELFF. CDR3 nucleotides: TGTGCCAGCAGCCTCCCCTTAGGGGCCCTGAACACCGGGGAGCTGTTTTTT.

V gene TRBV12-5 combines with J gene TRBJ1-4; TRBD1 is a possible D gene (6 bases). The CDR3 totals 15 residues. CDR1 LGHNT and CDR2 FRNRAP come from the germline V gene. Trimming stripped 6 bases from V and 7 bases from J, with 18 bases between. This CDR3 is CASGRGGGRGEKLFF. The DNA for the CDR3 is TGTGCTAGTGGCCGAGGGGGAGGGAGGGGTGAAAAACTGTTTTTT.

This chain links TRBV19 with TRBJ1-5; tentatively, D is TRBD1 (6 bases). Trimming stripped 6 bases from V and 3 bases from J, with 21 bases between. This CDR3 has 17 amino acids. The V gene's germline CDR1 is LNHDA and CDR2 SQIVND (reference sequence). The CDR3 DNA follows: TGTGCCAGTAGCAACCGATTGGACAGCCTCAACAATCAGCCCCAGCATTTT. Translation: CASSNRLDSLNNQPQHF.

The chain employs TRBV6-5 and TRBJ2-7; D is perhaps TRBD2 (7 bases). The CDR3 runs 14 residues. With 6 bases removed from V and 0 bases from J, the gap between germline ends came to 12 bases. Germline loops: CDR1 MNHEY, CDR2 SVGAGI. CDR3 nucleotides: TGTGCCAGCAGGGGGGGGGCGGGCTCCTACGAGCAGTACTTC. Its translation is CASRGGAGSYEQYF.

This chain connects TRBV7-9 to TRBJ1-1; 7 nucleotides match TRBD1. Per the germline V gene, CDR1 is SEHNR and CDR2 is FQNEAQ (reference sequence). There are 15 residues in the CDR3. Trimming cost V 5 bases and J 4 bases; bases outside gene matches: 10. CDR3 sequence: CASSILTGRGTEAFF. The CDR3 bases are TGTGCCAGCAGCATCCTGACAGGGCGTGGCACTGAAGCTTTCTTT.

Worth noting for this clone: A junction end diverges from the germline sequence, so it may reflect a read error. V gene TRBV6-5 combines with J gene TRBJ2-3; D is unclear. Germline V lookup: CDR1 MNHEY, CDR2 SVGAGI. The CDR3 length is 14 residues. CDR3 in DNA: TGTGCCAGCAGTTATACCTCCTTAGTTGATATGCAGTATTTT. It codes for CASSYTSLVDMQYF.

This clone is a singleton in its sample. The CDR3 bases are TGCGCCAGCAGCCAAGTGGGGCGGGGGGCGTTCAATGAGCAGTTCTTC. Its translation is CASSQVGRGAFNEQFF. The rearrangement uses TRBV4-1 and TRBJ2-1, with 8 bases identical to TRBD2. V lost 1 base to trimming and J lost 6 bases; unmatched junction nucleotides: 8. Germline CDR1 and CDR2: MGHRA and YSYEKL. The CDR3 extends over 16 amino acids.